The 20 T cell receptor beta chains given below trace back to one sample, sequenced in a study of T cell responses to AZD1222 COVID-19 vaccine. The repertoire was sequenced with immunoSEQ multiplex PCR; TCRdb's copy has only in-frame clones and lacks some. Counted here are about 180,000 clones, 90% to 95% occurring once; the ten biggest clones make up around 1.6%. The material was peripheral blood, obtained 28 days after the second AZD1222 dose. These receptors originate from an adult who received the AZD1222 COVID-19 vaccine.

In this sample, this clone turned up once. This sequence joins TRBV6-6 and TRBJ1-1; 7 nucleotides align to TRBD1. There are 15 residues in the CDR3. Per the germline V gene, CDR1 is MNHNY and CDR2 is SVGAGI (reference sequence). The ends lost 5 bases at V and 2 bases at J; junction bases unmatched: 8. The CDR3 nucleotides read TGTGCCAGCAGTACCTACAGGGGCCCTAACACTGAAGCTTTCTTT. This gives the protein CASSTYRGPNTEAFF.

The gene calls are TRBV5-1 and TRBJ2-7; 7 nucleotides align to TRBD1. Germline V gene sequence: CDR1 SGHRS, CDR2 YFSETQ. CDR3 length: 14 residues. The junction had 3 bases not matched to a gene; V was cut back by 1 base and J by 2 bases. This CDR3 reads CASSLRQGTYEQYF. CDR3 coding DNA: TGCGCCAGCAGCTTGCGACAGGGCACCTACGAGCAGTACTTC.

The chain combines TRBV6-1 with TRBJ2-5; 7 bases map to TRBD1. CDR3 size: 15 residues. The V gene end was trimmed by 1 base and the J gene end by 1 base; junction bases not matched to a gene: 3. Germline V CDR1 and CDR2: MNHNS, SASEGT. In nucleotides, the CDR3 is TGTGCCAGCAGTGAAGTGTGGACAGGCCAAGAGACCCAGTACTTC. Encoded protein: CASSEVWTGQETQYF.

The rearrangement uses TRBV2 and TRBJ1-4; possibly TRBD1 for D (6 bases). From germline, CDR1 is SNHLY and CDR2 FYNNEI. V dropped 7 bases and J dropped 4 bases, with 13 bases sitting between them. The CDR3 totals 14 residues. CDR3 amino acids: CASTPQGSNEKLFF. The CDR3 bases are TGTGCCAGCACCCCTCAGGGGAGTAATGAAAAACTGTTTTTT.

With regard to this clone: Relative to the germline gene, one junction end is altered; a read error may explain this. V gene TRBV7-7 combines with J gene TRBJ2-5; the match to TRBD1 covers 11 bases. CDR1 is SSHAT, CDR2 FNYEAQ, per germline (reference sequence). CDR3 size: 15 residues. The DNA for the CDR3 is TGTGCTAGCAGCATGGACAGGGGGCGTGGAGAGACCCAGTACTTC. Translating it yields CASSMDRGRGETQYF.

The rearrangement joins TRBV25-1 to TRBJ1-1; D is undetermined. V shed 2 bases and J shed 0 bases, with 10 bases lying between them. Germline V gives CDR1 MGHDK, CDR2 SYGVNS. The CDR3 spans 15 residues. In nucleotides, the CDR3 is TGTGCCAGCAGTGAACCACAGAGTATGAACACTGAAGCTTTCTTT. It encodes CASSEPQSMNTEAFF.

This clone was recorded only once. CDR3 region: CASSPNPTESSGNTIYF. CDR3 sequence (DNA): TGTGCCAGCTCACCCAACCCGACGGAAAGCTCTGGAAACACCATATATTTT. The chain is built from TRBV18 and TRBJ1-3, with D uncertain. V was trimmed by 3 bases and J by 0 bases, leaving 15 bases between them. This CDR3 has 17 residues. The germline V gene has CDR1 KGHSH and CDR2 LQKENI.

The chain uses TRBV7-6 and TRBJ2-1; the D is unclear. This CDR3 is 13 amino acids long. Germline V gives CDR1 SGHVS, CDR2 FNYEAQ. V gave up 0 bases and J gave up 5 bases, with 5 bases separating them. This chain's CDR3 is CASSLAYDNEQFF. CDR3 nucleotide sequence: TGTGCCAGCAGCTTAGCCTACGACAATGAGCAGTTCTTC.

This chain connects TRBV18 to TRBJ2-5, with D possibly TRBD2 on 7 matching bases. The V and J ends lost 0 bases and 3 bases respectively, with 14 bases between them. Germline V gives CDR1 KGHSH, CDR2 LQKENI. This CDR3 is 16 amino acids long. The CDR3 is CASSPPWAGAKETQYF. The CDR3 DNA reads as TGTGCCAGCTCACCACCGTGGGCGGGGGCCAAAGAGACCCAGTACTTC.

This chain connects TRBV27 to TRBJ2-4; 7 bases align to TRBD2. The germline V gene encodes CDR1 MNHEY and CDR2 SMNVEV (reference sequence). V shed 3 bases, J shed 8 bases, and the junction held 10 bases outside the gene matches. There are 15 residues in the CDR3. Written as DNA, the CDR3 is TGTGCCAGCAGTTTGGGGGATCGGGGGGAAGACATTCAGTACTTC. Encoded protein: CASSLGDRGEDIQYF.

Comment on this clone: One end of the junction varies from germline; a read error may be responsible. The chain joins TRBV9 to TRBJ1-1; no clear D gene. CDR1 is SGDLS and CDR2 is YYNGEE in the germline V gene. There are 15 residues in the CDR3. CDR3 protein: CASRVGRGSNTEAFF. CDR3 in DNA: TGTGCCAGCAGGGTAGGGCGAGGGTCGAACACTGAAGCTTTCTTT.

V is TRBV27 and J is TRBJ1-2; 9 positions agree with TRBD1. This CDR3 has 13 residues. Per germline, CDR1 MNHEY and CDR2 SMNVEV (reference sequence). V was clipped by 5 bases and J by 8 bases; unmatched bases: 6. The CDR3 is CASSPGQGPGYTF. The CDR3 region has the DNA TGTGCCAGCAGTCCGGGACAGGGACCCGGCTACACCTTC.

This chain joins TRBV5-6 and TRBJ1-2; D remains ambiguous. CDR3 length: 14 amino acids. Germline values: CDR1 SGHDT, CDR2 YYEEEE. V was shortened by 0 bases and J by 4 bases, with 10 bases between the two germline ends. This CDR3 is CASSLGAESYGYTF. In DNA, the CDR3 is TGTGCCAGCAGCTTGGGGGCCGAATCCTATGGCTACACCTTC.

J is TRBJ1-2 and V is TRBV27; 9 bases line up with TRBD1. Germline V CDR1 and CDR2: MNHEY, SMNVEV (reference sequence). The CDR3 is 15 residues long. J lost 4 bases, V lost 8 bases, and 11 bases had no gene match. DNA for the CDR3: TGTGCCAGCGGCGAGGGGGACAGGGAGCTCTATGGCTACACCTTC. As protein: CASGEGDRELYGYTF.

The chain employs TRBV10-3 and TRBJ1-1, with D unclear. Deletions cut 2 bases from V and 7 bases from J, with 11 bases between. Germline CDR1 reads ENHRY; CDR2 reads SYGVKD. The CDR3 spans 13 residues. The CDR3 region has the DNA TGTGCCATCAGTGAGAATTATTCAGATGAAGCTTTCTTT. Protein: CAISENYSDEAFF.

Regarding this clone: Its ends do not fully match the called genes, so a read error is possible. This chain uses TRBV30 with TRBJ1-2; D is uncertain. Germline V CDR1 and CDR2: GTSNPN, SVGIG (reference sequence). The CDR3 is made up of 10 amino acids. The CDR3 DNA is TGTGCCTGGAGTGGTTTTGCATCAGACTTC. This sequence encodes CAWSGFASDF.

There are a few counts of this clone. The chain combines TRBV7-3 with TRBJ2-5; D ambiguous. Between the trimmed V and J ends, which lost 2 bases and 1 base, there was a span of 11 bases. Germline CDR1 reads SGHTA; CDR2 reads FQGTGA. CDR3 size: 15 residues. Here the CDR3 reads CASSLSSQRQETQYF. The CDR3 nucleotides read TGTGCCAGCAGCTTATCATCCCAGCGCCAAGAGACCCAGTACTTC.

This chain uses TRBV12-5 with TRBJ2-3, with D hard to call. Per the germline V gene, CDR1 is LGHNT and CDR2 is FRNRAP. The V and J ends lost 2 bases and 0 bases respectively, with 6 bases between them. CDR3 length equals 14 residues. As DNA, the CDR3 is TGTGCTAGTGGTTTGCCAGCGAGCACAGATACGCAGTATTTT. This sequence encodes CASGLPASTDTQYF.

This clone was recorded a few times. This rearrangement joins TRBV12-1 to TRBJ1-2; the table's D gene call, TRBD1, was not cross checked with the DNA. TRBV12-1 is flagged as a pseudogene. This CDR3 spans 15 amino acids. CDR3 loop: CASSSRDRENYGYTF. CDR3 in DNA: TGTGCCAGCAGCTCCCGGGACAGGGAAAACTATGGCTACACCTTC.

The rearrangement joins TRBV6-4 to TRBJ1-5; D is ambiguous. The CDR3 contains 13 residues. V lost 6 bases and J lost 7, with 13 bases in between. Germline lookup yields CDR1 MRHNA and CDR2 SNTAGT. This CDR3 reads CASSREDGQPQHF. Here the CDR3 DNA reads TGTGCCAGCAGCAGAGAGGACGGACAGCCCCAGCATTTT.